The rows below give T cell receptor beta chains drawn from one sample of a study of T cell responses to AZD1222 COVID-19 vaccine. Sequencing used immunoSEQ multiplex PCR; TCRdb keeps in-frame clones, though not all of them. The sample carries around 200,000 clones, roughly 93% recorded once. The source was peripheral blood, collected on day 0 of AZD1222 vaccination. These receptors were collected from an adult in good health. Each CDR3 is given with its conserved first and last residue. D genes are given only for firm matches. Clone size is not always given. Where it is, it says once, few, many or a class for expanded clones.

clone_size: once
d_call: NA
j_call: TRBJ2-7
v_call: TRBV6-5
cdr3_aa: CASSNGRRSSYEQYF

clone_size: few
d_call: TRBD1
j_call: TRBJ2-7
v_call: TRBV18
cdr3_aa: CASSLGQGGFYEQYF

clone_size: NA
d_call: TRBD1
j_call: TRBJ2-5
v_call: TRBV5-4
cdr3_aa: CASSLARGQETQYF

clone_size: once
d_call: TRBD1
j_call: TRBJ2-4
v_call: TRBV19
cdr3_aa: CASSPVAGGAIQYF

clone_size: once
d_call: NA
j_call: TRBJ1-2
v_call: TRBV6-2/TRBV6-3
cdr3_aa: CASSYSTGGYGYTF

clone_size: NA
d_call: TRBD2
j_call: TRBJ2-3
v_call: TRBV2
cdr3_aa: CASSETLPGGGTDTQYF

clone_size: NA
d_call: TRBD1
j_call: TRBJ1-2
v_call: TRBV7-8
cdr3_aa: CASSLSTGGQGYTF

clone_size: NA
d_call: NA
j_call: TRBJ2-1
v_call: TRBV7-3
cdr3_aa: CASSPSEGSGQFF

clone_size: few
d_call: TRBD1
j_call: TRBJ2-2
v_call: TRBV5-1
cdr3_aa: CASSTFGQGAYTGELFF

clone_size: NA
d_call: NA
j_call: TRBJ2-5
v_call: TRBV18
cdr3_aa: CASSLRTEPQETQYF

clone_size: NA
d_call: TRBD1
j_call: TRBJ1-1
v_call: TRBV2
cdr3_aa: CASGKDRGVNTEAFF

clone_size: NA
d_call: TRBD2
j_call: TRBJ2-2
v_call: TRBV7-8
cdr3_aa: CASSLVLAGVSGELFF

clone_size: NA
d_call: TRBD2
j_call: TRBJ2-1
v_call: TRBV9
cdr3_aa: CASTLSGSSYNEQFF

clone_size: NA
d_call: NA
j_call: TRBJ1-5
v_call: TRBV6-5
cdr3_aa: CASSTRGNQPQHF

clone_size: NA
d_call: TRBD1
j_call: TRBJ1-1
v_call: TRBV6-5
cdr3_aa: CASSLDRAGTEAFF

clone_size: NA
d_call: NA
j_call: TRBJ1-1
v_call: TRBV6-5
cdr3_aa: CASSYSAERNTEAFF

clone_size: NA
d_call: NA
j_call: TRBJ1-3
v_call: TRBV7-2
cdr3_aa: CASSLGWPSGNTIYF

clone_size: NA
d_call: TRBD2
j_call: TRBJ2-3
v_call: TRBV19
cdr3_aa: CASSLLAGGSTDTQYF

clone_size: NA
d_call: TRBD2
j_call: TRBJ2-2
v_call: TRBV4-1
cdr3_aa: CASSHVTSGSRTGELFF

clone_size: NA
d_call: NA
j_call: TRBJ2-7
v_call: TRBV5-6
cdr3_aa: CASSLVEGSSYEQYF

clone_size: once
d_call: NA
j_call: TRBJ1-1
v_call: TRBV28
cdr3_aa: CASSLRGFEAFF

clone_size: NA
d_call: NA
j_call: TRBJ1-1
v_call: TRBV7-9
cdr3_aa: CASSLRWGMNTEAFF

clone_size: NA
d_call: TRBD2
j_call: TRBJ2-2
v_call: TRBV10-3
cdr3_aa: CAISDLAGGNTGELFF

clone_size: NA
d_call: TRBD2
j_call: TRBJ2-2
v_call: TRBV29-1
cdr3_aa: CSGLAGGTGELFF

clone_size: NA
d_call: TRBD1
j_call: TRBJ2-4
v_call: TRBV5-1
cdr3_aa: CASSGGTGKGVVKNIQYF

clone_size: NA
d_call: NA
j_call: TRBJ1-4
v_call: TRBV7-9
cdr3_aa: CASSPLRFQGNTEKLFF

clone_size: NA
d_call: TRBD2
j_call: TRBJ2-7
v_call: TRBV11-2
cdr3_aa: CASSSNRGGSSYEQYF

clone_size: NA
d_call: NA
j_call: TRBJ2-2
v_call: TRBV19
cdr3_aa: CASSTAPVAGELFF

clone_size: NA
d_call: TRBD1
j_call: TRBJ2-7
v_call: TRBV27
cdr3_aa: CASSLSGQQSHYEQYF

clone_size: NA
d_call: NA
j_call: TRBJ2-1
v_call: TRBV2
cdr3_aa: CASSESGGWGTYNEQFF

clone_size: NA
d_call: NA
j_call: TRBJ1-2
v_call: TRBV6-5
cdr3_aa: CASSSWIYGYTF

clone_size: NA
d_call: TRBD2
j_call: TRBJ2-7
v_call: TRBV27
cdr3_aa: CASSLLGTSGSPYEQYF

clone_size: NA
d_call: NA
j_call: TRBJ1-2
v_call: TRBV6-2/TRBV6-3
cdr3_aa: CASSYSRGDGYTF

clone_size: NA
d_call: NA
j_call: TRBJ2-2
v_call: TRBV2
cdr3_aa: CASRQGEGGELFF

clone_size: NA
d_call: NA
j_call: TRBJ2-7
v_call: TRBV2
cdr3_aa: CASKASLIYEQYF

clone_size: NA
d_call: NA
j_call: TRBJ1-4
v_call: TRBV5-1
cdr3_aa: CASSTGRGPREKLFF

clone_size: NA
d_call: NA
j_call: TRBJ1-1
v_call: TRBV6-2/TRBV6-3
cdr3_aa: CASSSRVTEAFF

clone_size: NA
d_call: TRBD1
j_call: TRBJ1-5
v_call: TRBV28
cdr3_aa: CASSRQGHSNQPQHF

clone_size: NA
d_call: NA
j_call: TRBJ1-5
v_call: TRBV10-2
cdr3_aa: CASGGGNQPQHF

clone_size: NA
d_call: TRBD1
j_call: TRBJ1-1
v_call: TRBV7-2
cdr3_aa: CASSLQTGAEAFF

clone_size: few
d_call: TRBD1
j_call: TRBJ1-1
v_call: TRBV7-9
cdr3_aa: CASSLGQGARAEAFF

clone_size: NA
d_call: TRBD2
j_call: TRBJ2-2
v_call: TRBV19
cdr3_aa: CASSRVSGSRNTGELFF

clone_size: NA
d_call: NA
j_call: TRBJ1-2
v_call: TRBV7-2
cdr3_aa: CASSLLGQGDDNGYTF

clone_size: NA
d_call: TRBD2
j_call: TRBJ2-3
v_call: TRBV5-1
cdr3_aa: CASNLTSGVIDTQYF

clone_size: NA
d_call: NA
j_call: TRBJ2-5
v_call: TRBV10-3
cdr3_aa: CAISDQWNQETQYF

clone_size: NA
d_call: NA
j_call: TRBJ2-1
v_call: TRBV4-1
cdr3_aa: CASSQEYRGSYNEQFF

clone_size: NA
d_call: NA
j_call: TRBJ2-7
v_call: TRBV6-5
cdr3_aa: CASRRDLKSYEQYF

clone_size: NA
d_call: TRBD1
j_call: TRBJ2-7
v_call: TRBV5-6
cdr3_aa: CASSPFPGQAPDYEQYF

clone_size: NA
d_call: NA
j_call: TRBJ2-7
v_call: TRBV28
cdr3_aa: CASSRRTNYEQYF

clone_size: NA
d_call: NA
j_call: TRBJ2-2
v_call: TRBV6-5
cdr3_aa: CASSKWNTGELFF

clone_size: NA
d_call: NA
j_call: TRBJ1-3
v_call: TRBV2
cdr3_aa: CACDRREHSGNTIYF

clone_size: NA
d_call: TRBD1
j_call: TRBJ1-4
v_call: TRBV27
cdr3_aa: CASSLWGTGGEKLFF

clone_size: NA
d_call: NA
j_call: TRBJ1-6
v_call: TRBV7-2
cdr3_aa: CASSHNSGGNNSPLHF

clone_size: NA
d_call: NA
j_call: TRBJ2-2
v_call: TRBV3-1/TRBV3-2
cdr3_aa: CASSQDQGRRTGELFF

clone_size: NA
d_call: NA
j_call: TRBJ2-5
v_call: TRBV18
cdr3_aa: CASSPRNNLGETQYF